This T cell receptor beta chain was captured by sequencing in a study of T cell responses to AZD1222 COVID-19 vaccine. Study-level background: Some second doses came at about 4 weeks and others at about 12 weeks; these were pooled. General study results and limits: White British ancestry dominated among donors, who included more females, and clonal diversity was possibly underestimated. Close to half of all spike-specific TCRs reportedly target regions of the variants that are unmutated. Two AZD1222 doses significantly raised spike-specific TCR breadth and depth over controls.

The CDR3 contains 15 residues. Germline values: CDR1 SGHNT, CDR2 YYREEE (reference sequence). Trimming pared 3 bases from V and 0 bases from J, leaving 10 bases between. Measured with immunoSEQ multiplex PCR; TCRdb has only the in-frame clones, and not every one. Of 150,000 to 200,000 clones detected, almost 95% appear once; the ten largest clones hold about 10%. As regards this clone: What it binds is unknown.

This TCR derives from an adult in good health. The specimen comprised peripheral blood, sampled on day 0 of AZD1222 vaccination. The rearrangement links TRBV5-4 to TRBJ1-3, with D hard to call. CDR3 coding DNA: TGTGCCAGCAGCTCGAAAGTGAGCTCTGGAAACACCATATATTTT. Translation gives CASSSKVSSGNTIYF.